The 17 T cell receptor beta chains below all came from one sample that was sequenced in a study of shared clonotypes between healthy human individuals. TCRdb's copy holds only in-frame clones and misses some; the assay was immunoSEQ multiplex PCR. Of some 2,000,000 clones listed, approximately 94% are singletons. The naive CD8 subset, CD45RO-negative cells positively selected for CCR7, excluded terminally differentiated effector memory CD45RA+ cells. The sample comprised naive CD8+ T cells sorted from blood. The source of these receptors is a man younger than 30 in good health.

This clone was seen a few times. This chain's CDR3 is CASSAGGASDEQYF. CDR3 in DNA: TGTGCCAGCAGCGCAGGGGGGGCCTCGGACGAGCAGTACTTC. V is TRBV5-4 and J is TRBJ2-7; D could derive from TRBD1 or TRBD2 (7 bases each). Trimming pared 4 bases from V and 5 bases from J, leaving 16 bases between. The germline V gene encodes CDR1 SGHNT and CDR2 YYREEE (reference sequence). This CDR3 comprises 14 residues.

The chain links TRBV30 to TRBJ2-7, with D unresolved. This CDR3 has 13 residues. CDR1 is GTSNPN, CDR2 SVGIG, per germline (reference sequence). V dropped 0 bases and J dropped 3 bases, with 9 bases sitting between them. The CDR3 bases are TGTGCCTGGAGTGTACGTGAGGACTACGAGCAGTACTTC. It encodes CAWSVREDYEQYF.

V is TRBV27 and J is TRBJ1-1; D is undetermined. Between the trimmed V and J ends, which lost 2 bases and 8 bases, there was a span of 12 bases. This CDR3 has 13 residues. In germline, CDR1 is MNHEY, CDR2 SMNVEV (reference sequence). The CDR3 here is CASSLGPLQEAFF. CDR3 nucleotides: TGTGCCAGCAGTTTAGGCCCTCTGCAGGAAGCTTTCTTT.

The chain is built from TRBV11-3 and TRBJ2-1; D gene ambiguous. Trimming stripped 5 bases from V and 0 bases from J, with 20 bases between. The CDR3 contains 18 residues. The germline V gene encodes CDR1 SGHNT and CDR2 YENEEA. The CDR3 sequence is CASSPDPYSESSYNEQFF. CDR3 DNA: TGTGCCAGCAGCCCAGATCCTTACAGCGAGAGCTCCTACAATGAGCAGTTCTTC. Using reference TRBV11-3 and TRBJ2-1 for the parts outside the CDR3, the full variable domain is EAGVVQSPRYKIIEKKQPVAFWCNPISGHNTLYWYLQNLGQGPELLIRYENEEAVDDSQLPKDRFSAERLKGVDSTLKIQPAELGDSAVYLCASSPDPYSESSYNEQFFGPGTRLTVL.

V and J are TRBV25-1 and TRBJ1-3; D is possibly TRBD1 (5 bases). V was trimmed by 4 bases and J by 2 bases, leaving 15 bases between them. The germline CDR1 and CDR2 sequences are MGHDK and SYGVNS. The CDR3 runs 16 residues. CDR3 coding DNA: TGTGCCAGCAGTGTGAAAAGGCAGGGCACTGGAAACACCATATATTTT. Translation gives CASSVKRQGTGNTIYF.

This clone was seen a few times. Other DNA sequences in this sample translate to the same CDR3. V and J are TRBV4-3 and TRBJ2-7; D remains unclear. V was cut by 1 base and J by 5 bases, with 3 bases left in between. Germline V lookup: CDR1 LGHNA, CDR2 YSLEER. The CDR3 loop spans 11 amino acids. The CDR3 region is CASSQGNEQYF. The CDR3 DNA is TGCGCCAGCAGCCAAGGGAACGAGCAGTACTTC.

In the case of this clone: The junction shows a germline mismatch at one end, possibly a read error. The chain recombines TRBV9 with TRBJ2-5; the match to TRBD2 covers 8 bases. CDR1 is SGDLS, CDR2 YYNGEE, per germline. The CDR3 is 16 amino acids. DNA of the CDR3: TGTGCCAGCAGCCCCGGGGTAGCGGGGAACGGGGAGACCCAGCACTTC. Translation: CASSPGVAGNGETQHF. Complete variable domain (other parts from reference TRBV9 and TRBJ2-5): DSGVTQTPKHLITATGQRVTLRCSPRSGDLSVYWYQQSLDQGLQFLIQYYNGEERAKGNILERFSAQQFPDLHSELNLSSLELGDSALYFCASSPGVAGNGETQHFGPGTRLLVL.

The chain links TRBV28 to TRBJ1-5; possible D gene TRBD1, 6 bases. The V end lost 8 bases, the J end lost 2 bases, and 16 bases lay between the germline ends. The CDR3 contains 15 residues. Germline V gives CDR1 MDHEN, CDR2 SYDVKM. This CDR3 reads CASSSTGGGNQPQHF. As DNA, the CDR3 is TGTGCCAGCTCCTCGACAGGAGGAGGCAATCAGCCCCAGCATTTT.

This chain links TRBV2 with TRBJ2-3, with TRBD2 identical over 7 bases. Germline V gene sequence: CDR1 SNHLY, CDR2 FYNNEI. The CDR3 loop spans 16 amino acids. Trimming at V came to 4 bases and at J to 2 bases, leaving 9 bases not matched to a gene. The CDR3 DNA is TGTGCCAGCAGTGGGGTCGCTAGCGGTTACACAGATACGCAGTATTTT. Encoded protein: CASSGVASGYTDTQYF.

The chain combines TRBV4-1 with TRBJ2-7, with 7 bases that match TRBD1. With 4 bases clipped from V and 1 base from J, the junction kept 7 bases outside the gene matches. Looked up from germline, CDR1 is MGHRA and CDR2 is YSYEKL. This CDR3 region has 15 residues. Here the CDR3 reads CASSLLRDSSYEQYF. CDR3 DNA: TGCGCCAGCAGCCTACTCCGGGACAGTTCCTACGAGCAGTACTTC.

This clone has a single count. Other DNA sequences from this sample encode an identical CDR3 as well. V gene TRBV4-1 combines with J gene TRBJ2-7, with D perhaps being TRBD1 or TRBD2 (5 bases each). Deletions cut 4 bases from V and 0 bases from J, with 10 bases between. CDR1 and CDR2 from the germline V gene are MGHRA and YSYEKL. The CDR3 is 14 amino acids. CDR3 sequence (DNA): TGCGCCAGCAGCCCACGGGACGTCTCCTACGAGCAGTACTTC. Translated, it gives CASSPRDVSYEQYF.

The genes are TRBV7-9 and TRBJ1-2, with D unclear. This CDR3 region has 12 residues. Germline V gene sequence: CDR1 SEHNR, CDR2 FQNEAQ (reference sequence). V lost 3 bases, J lost 4 bases, and 6 bases lay in between. CDR3 nucleotides: TGTGCCAGCAGCTTGGAAACCTATGGCTACACCTTC. It translates to CASSLETYGYTF. The whole variable domain, filled in from reference TRBV7-9 and TRBJ1-2, reads DTGVSQNPRHKITKRGQNVTFRCDPISEHNRLYWYRQTLGQGPEFLTYFQNEAQLEKSRLLSDRFSAERPKGSFSTLEIQRTEQGDSAMYLCASSLETYGYTFGSGTRLTVV.

The V gene is TRBV2, the J gene TRBJ2-3; the D gene is possibly TRBD2 (5 bases). Germline V gives CDR1 SNHLY, CDR2 FYNNEI. V was trimmed by 7 bases and J by 4 bases, leaving 12 bases between them. This CDR3 has 13 amino acids. The CDR3 reads CASTQREADTQYF. CDR3 sequence (DNA): TGTGCCAGCACGCAGAGGGAAGCAGATACGCAGTATTTT.

This clone was detected only a few times. This chain links TRBV29-1 with TRBJ1-6; D gene ambiguous. Germline CDR1 SQVTM, CDR2 ANQGSEA. Trimming removed 4 bases at V and 2 bases at J, with 9 bases between. The CDR3 has 14 residues. The CDR3 reads CSVADGPYNSPLHF. As DNA, the CDR3 is TGCAGCGTTGCGGACGGTCCCTATAATTCACCCCTCCACTTT.

V and J are TRBV13 and TRBJ1-1, with no clear D. Germline V gene lookup returns CDR1 PRHDT and CDR2 FYEKMQ (reference sequence). Between the trimmed V and J ends, which lost 2 bases and 1 base, there was a span of 5 bases. The CDR3 length is 13 residues. The CDR3 DNA reads as TGTGCCAGCAGCTTAACGGAGAACACTGAAGCTTTCTTT. It encodes CASSLTENTEAFF.

This chain joins TRBV30 and TRBJ1-2; 7 positions agree with TRBD1. Germline loops: CDR1 GTSNPN, CDR2 SVGIG (reference sequence). The trim removed 3 bases at V and 8 bases at J, leaving 9 bases unmatched. This CDR3 has 13 amino acids. Here the CDR3 DNA reads TGTGCCTGGAGCGAACAGGGGTCGGGCGGCTACACCTTC. It yields the protein CAWSEQGSGGYTF.

The V call is TRBV27, the J call TRBJ2-2; tentative D call: TRBD1 (5 bases). V shed 6 bases and J shed 6 bases, with 14 bases lying between them. Germline loops: CDR1 MNHEY, CDR2 SMNVEV (reference sequence). This CDR3 is built from 14 residues. The CDR3 nucleotides read TGTGCCAGCAGCCAGGGTGCGTACGCCGGGGAGCTGTTTTTT. It translates to CASSQGAYAGELFF.